The present entry profiles one T cell receptor beta chain with its context. Its antigen is currently unknown. This sample was taken from a study of a mutant IDH1 vaccine in newly diagnosed glioma. Study details: Mean patient age was roughly 43 years; 62.5% were male and around 40% female. Beforehand, treatment had been radiotherapy, temozolomide, or both; the majority received both.

Sequencing was performed with immunoSEQ multiplex PCR; in TCRdb, only in-frame clones are kept and a portion is missing. This sample carries around 100,000 clones, roughly 89% of them seen once, and the ten largest clones take around 0.77%. Documented time point: week 47, end of study. Topical imiquimod was applied with each vaccine dose, which held 300 ug of mutant IDH1 20-mer peptide. CDR1 and CDR2 from the germline V gene are SGHKS and YYEKEE (reference sequence). This CDR3 is 12 amino acids long. Trimming took off 2 bases at V and 4 bases at J, with 6 bases between the two ends. Sequencing was performed on PBMCs, taken from a glioma patient whose treatment included an IDH1 peptide vaccine. The V call is TRBV5-5, the J call TRBJ1-2; tentative D call: TRBD1 (5 bases). The clonotype comes from a woman aged 50 to 60 with glioma. The CDR3 region has the DNA TGTGCCAGCAGCTTAGGGGTCTATGGCTACACCTTC. This encodes CASSLGVYGYTF.